A selection of T cell receptor beta chains follows, all from one sample in a study of identical twins. TCRdb fed the 5' RACE reads into MiXCR, producing one record per CDR3 protein. The table has 750,000 to 950,000 distinct CDR3 sequences, roughly an eighth seen once. The data also belong to a second study, concerning yellow fever vaccine responses in identical twins.

Specimen: PBMCs. Receptor source: a woman aged 18-29 years in good health. Each CDR3 is given with its conserved first and last residue. Fields, in order: clone size, CDR3 length, V gene, D gene, J gene, CDR3 protein, CDR3 DNA. A D gene is named only where the DNA matches it firmly. Expanded clones are given a class, and other clones once, few, many or no size at all.

>.|16|TRBV10-3|TRBD1|TRBJ2-3
CAITPRQGQSTDTQYF
TGTGCCATCACTCCCAGACAGGGTCAGAGCACAGATACGCAGTATTTT
>.|17|TRBV4-1|TRBD2|TRBJ2-1
CASSPRGVGGSLNEQFF
TGCGCCAGCAGCCCCCGGGGGGTGGGCGGGAGTCTGAATGAGCAGTTCTTC
>few|13|TRBV20-1|.|TRBJ1-5
CSVTDGSNQPQHF
TGCAGTGTCACGGACGGGAGCAATCAGCCCCAGCATTTT
>.|12|TRBV29-1|.|TRBJ2-3
CSVESRPDTQYF
TGCAGCGTTGAAAGCAGGCCAGATACGCAGTATTTT
>many|13|TRBV12-3/TRBV12-4|.|TRBJ1-5
CASSPGDTQPQHF
TGTGCCAGCAGCCCAGGGGATACTCAGCCCCAGCATTTT
>few|15|TRBV20-1|.|TRBJ1-6
CSAPPTGTANSPLHF
TGCAGTGCCCCACCCACAGGGACCGCAAATTCACCCCTCCACTTT
>.|16|TRBV24-1|.|TRBJ2-1
CATSDLTPTGYNEQFF
TGTGCCACCAGTGACCTGACCCCGACAGGATACAATGAGCAGTTCTTC
>.|12|TRBV7-2|TRBD2|TRBJ2-1
CASSAPGLVAFF
TGTGCCAGCAGCGCCCCGGGACTAGTGGCGTTCTTC
>.|12|TRBV7-8|.|TRBJ1-4
CASSPAVEKLFF
TGTGCCAGCAGCCCCGCTGTGGAAAAACTGTTTTTT
>many|15|TRBV11-2|TRBD1|TRBJ2-5
CASHFRTGVGETQYF
TGTGCCAGCCATTTCCGGACAGGGGTGGGAGAGACCCAGTACTTC
>few|12|TRBV12-3/TRBV12-4|.|TRBJ2-4
CASSLAENIQYF
TGTGCCAGCAGTTTGGCGGAAAACATTCAGTACTTC
>many|15|TRBV6-1|.|TRBJ2-6
CASSLRVSGANVLTF
TGTGCCAGCAGTCTCAGGGTATCTGGGGCCAACGTCCTGACTTTC
>.|14|TRBV5-1|TRBD2|TRBJ2-1
CASSLVSGRNEQFF
TGCGCCAGCAGCTTGGTTAGCGGGAGGAATGAGCAGTTCTTC
>few|16|TRBV9|.|TRBJ2-1
CASSPEGAGTENEQFF
TGTGCCAGCAGCCCGGAGGGGGCGGGAACAGAGAATGAGCAGTTCTTC
>.|16|TRBV6-5|TRBD2|TRBJ2-2
CASSSGLAVFTGELFF
TGTGCCAGCAGTTCGGGACTAGCGGTATTCACCGGGGAGCTGTTTTTT
>many|14|TRBV20-1|TRBD1|TRBJ1-1
CSAGTGVMNTEAFF
TGCAGTGCGGGGACAGGGGTAATGAACACTGAAGCTTTCTTT
>.|13|TRBV29-1|.|TRBJ2-5
CSVEVANSQTQYF
TGCAGCGTTGAGGTGGCCAACAGCCAGACCCAGTACTTC
>.|14|TRBV7-8|TRBD2|TRBJ2-5
CATIAGEVGETQYF
TGTGCCACTATAGCGGGAGAGGTGGGAGAGACCCAGTACTTC
>many|13|TRBV4-1|.|TRBJ1-1
CASSQGRSLEAFF
TGCGCCAGCAGCCAAGGTCGGAGTCTTGAAGCTTTCTTT
>.|13|TRBV2|.|TRBJ1-1
CASSEAPRVGAFF
TGTGCCAGCAGTGAAGCGCCTAGAGTGGGAGCTTTCTTT
>.|14|TRBV20-1|.|TRBJ2-5
CSARALPPIETQYF
TGCAGTGCTAGAGCCCTCCCTCCCATTGAGACCCAGTACTTC
>few|17|TRBV11-2|TRBD1|TRBJ2-3
CASSFKRTGEGTDTQYF
TGTGCCAGCAGCTTCAAACGGACAGGGGAAGGAACAGATACGCAGTATTTT
>few|13|TRBV28|.|TRBJ2-1
CASSLLGEGEQFF
TGTGCCAGCAGTTTATTGGGGGAAGGGGAGCAGTTCTTC
>few|15|TRBV27|TRBD1|TRBJ2-1
CASSSRDRVGNEQFF
TGTGCCAGCAGTTCCCGGGACAGGGTTGGGAATGAGCAGTTCTTC
>.|17|TRBV18|TRBD1|TRBJ1-2
CASSPNRDRLSGYGYTF
TGTGCCAGCTCACCTAACCGGGACAGGCTGTCCGGCTATGGCTACACCTTC
>many|13|TRBV24-1|.|TRBJ1-1
CATSDLGNTEAFF
TGTGCCACCAGTGATTTAGGGAACACTGAAGCTTTCTTT
>few|19|TRBV3-1|TRBD2|TRBJ2-5
CASSPFLAGGTPGQETQYF
TGTGCCAGCAGTCCCTTTCTAGCGGGGGGCACCCCAGGCCAAGAGACCCAGTACTTC
>.|14|TRBV2|.|TRBJ2-3
CASSSGQNTDTQYF
TGTGCCAGCAGTTCGGGACAAAACACAGATACGCAGTATTTT
>many|15|TRBV4-2|TRBD2|TRBJ2-1
CASSPRETSGNEQFF
TGTGCCAGCAGCCCTAGGGAGACTAGCGGGAATGAGCAGTTCTTC
>few|14|TRBV2|TRBD1|TRBJ2-5
CASSESLPGGTQYF
TGTGCCAGCAGTGAGTCCCTCCCAGGGGGGACCCAGTACTTC
>.|17|TRBV7-7|.|TRBJ2-3
CASSSRLAGARTDTQYF
TGTGCCAGCAGCTCCCGTCTTGCGGGGGCCCGCACAGATACGCAGTATTTT
>.|15|TRBV24-1|.|TRBJ2-3
CATSDPAAVTDTQYF
TGTGCCACCAGTGACCCAGCGGCAGTCACAGATACGCAGTATTTT
>few|14|TRBV3-1|.|TRBJ2-1
CASSQNFIFDEQFF
TGTGCCAGCAGCCAGAACTTTATTTTCGATGAGCAGTTCTTC
>many|13|TRBV5-5|.|TRBJ2-4
CASSFDTKNIQYF
TGTGCCAGCAGCTTTGATACTAAAAACATTCAGTACTTC
>few|14|TRBV9|.|TRBJ1-1
CASSTRQAHTEAFF
TGTGCCAGCAGCACCAGACAGGCGCATACTGAAGCTTTCTTT
>many|15|TRBV15|.|TRBJ2-2
CATRVVRPNTGELFF
TGTGCCACCAGGGTGGTCAGACCGAACACCGGGGAGCTGTTTTTT